The following is a TCR beta chain sequence with its context. The data derive from a study of shared clonotypes between healthy human individuals. Repertoires were generated with immunoSEQ multiplex PCR, while TCRdb's copy carries only in-frame clones and drops some. The sample holds roughly 1 million clones, around three quarters seen once. Deletions cut 1 base from V and 4 bases from J, with 13 bases between. The CDR3 totals 15 residues. Looked up from germline, CDR1 is SGHAT and CDR2 is FQNNGV. The chain combines TRBV11-2 with TRBJ1-2; no reliable D call. Input material: memory CD4+ T cells from PBMCs. The subset here: CD45RA-negative fraction. The clonotype was recovered from a man aged 18-30 years in good health. Some clones in this sample may be carry-over from other donors' samples. CDR3 nucleotides: TGTGCCAGCAGCTTAGGGCGTTCTCCGCCCTATGGCTACACCTTC. This gives the protein CASSLGRSPPYGYTF.